This TCR beta chain was retrieved from a study of CD8 T cells in ankylosing spondylitis. This CDR3 region has 13 residues. CDR1 is KGHDR, CDR2 SFDVKD, per germline. The V end was cut by 5 bases, the J end by 2 bases, with 7 bases between. It was by quantitative 5'-RACE with molecular barcodes that TCR beta libraries were made. MiXCR, applied by TCRdb to the 5' RACE reads, yields one record per CDR3 protein. The table has around 150,000 distinct CDR3 sequences, around 17% seen once. The TCR originated in a male donor with ankylosing spondylitis or in good health (not recorded which). Sequences were obtained from blood, either unsorted or a sorted T cell fraction (not recorded which). The chain has TRBV24-1 and TRBJ2-3; D is unresolved. CDR3: CATSVGSTDTQYF. The DNA for the CDR3 is TGTGCCACCAGTGTCGGGTCCACAGATACGCAGTATTTT.